The clone carrying this TCR beta chain appeared a few times. Its antigen remains unidentified. 60 Vbeta and 13 Jbeta primers were used in PCR. The authors' processing: In a later analysis, some 10 million of about 80 million unique beta chains occurred in at least two donors. TCRdb's copy holds only in-frame clones and misses some; the assay was immunoSEQ multiplex PCR. V and J calls and clone size follow that table, whereas D and trimming were derived from the DNA. The sample lists about 200,000 clones; roughly four fifths were seen once. Germline V gene data show CDR1 as MNHNS and CDR2 as SASEGT. V lost 6 bases to trimming and J lost 7 bases, with 10 bases between them. The CDR3 is 12 amino acids. The data derive from a study of cytomegalovirus exposure and HLA in healthy donors. Points from the study as a whole: For TCR beta chains, V- and J-gene trimming was later linked to a missense DCLRE1C variant. The study flagged some 170 TCR beta chains as cytomegalovirus-associated.

The clonotype originates from a man aged 25 to 45 in good health and CMV-seronegative. The rearrangement links TRBV6-1 to TRBJ1-3; D gene unclear. The sequencing input was PBMCs. This chain's CDR3 is CASRPGWNTIYF. DNA for the CDR3: TGTGCCAGCAGACCCGGGTGGAACACCATATATTTT.